This section outlines one TCR beta chain sequence together with its context. Its specificity is not known. The sample originates from a study of shared clonotypes between healthy human individuals. For the study at large: Used for every donor were three CD4 naive, three CD4 memory, two CD8 naive and one CD8 memory plate. Overall study results and limits: It was observed that 5% to 6.5% of naive CD4 clonotypes were shared across several donors. Clonotypes which were not shared had lower generation probabilities than clonotypes that all four donors shared.

The CDR3 extends over 11 amino acids. V was cut by 8 bases and J by 8 bases, with 12 bases left in between. Germline CDR1 reads SQVTM; CDR2 reads ANQGSEA. Researchers ran the assay at a deep level. Clones were sequenced by immunoSEQ multiplex PCR, and TCRdb holds only the in-frame ones, with some missing. The sample records 2,500,000 or so clones, under 95% being singletons. J is TRBJ2-2 and V is TRBV29-1; D could derive from TRBD1 or TRBD2 (5 bases each). The sequencing input was naive CD4+ T cells from PBMCs. Subset described: CD45RA+ positively selected. The TCR originated in a man aged 18 to 30 in good health. Some clones in this sample may be carry-over from other donors' samples. CDR3 amino acids: CSSFEGGELFF. Written as DNA, the CDR3 is TGCAGCTCCTTCGAGGGGGGGGAGCTGTTTTTT.